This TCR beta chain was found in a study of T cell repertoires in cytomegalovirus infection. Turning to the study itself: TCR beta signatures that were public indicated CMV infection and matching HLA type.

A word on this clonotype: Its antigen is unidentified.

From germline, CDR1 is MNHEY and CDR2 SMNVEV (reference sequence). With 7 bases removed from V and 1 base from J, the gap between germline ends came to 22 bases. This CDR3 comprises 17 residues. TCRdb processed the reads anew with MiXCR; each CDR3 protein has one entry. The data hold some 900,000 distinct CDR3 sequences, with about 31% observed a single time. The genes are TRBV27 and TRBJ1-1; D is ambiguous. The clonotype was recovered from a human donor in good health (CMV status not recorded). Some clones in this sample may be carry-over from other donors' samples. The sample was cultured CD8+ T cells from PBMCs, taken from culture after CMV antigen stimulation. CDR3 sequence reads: CASTFKAPPRGNTEAFF. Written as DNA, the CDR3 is TGTGCCAGCACCTTTAAAGCCCCCCCTAGAGGGAACACTGAAGCTTTCTTT.